This paragraph reports one TCR beta chain. Its matching antigen is unknown. Assay: immunoSEQ multiplex PCR; the TCRdb copy retains only in-frame clones and omits some. Here the sample spans approximately 3,200 clones, roughly 92% being singletons. Trimming cost V 7 bases and J 3 bases; bases outside gene matches: 7. This CDR3 spans 14 amino acids. The V gene's germline CDR1 is MNHEY and CDR2 SVGAGI. This entry belongs to a study of T cells and Merkel cell carcinoma outcomes. Study-level findings and limits: Merkel cell carcinoma outcomes were reportedly predicted by repertoire and T-cell density.

The gene calls are TRBV6-5 and TRBJ2-7; 9 nucleotides agree with TRBD2. This TCR was recovered from a human donor with Merkel cell carcinoma. Material: tumor tissue from Merkel cell carcinoma. Written as DNA, the CDR3 is TGTGCCAGCACTCCAGCGGGAGGAGGCTACGAGCAGTACTTC. It specifies CASTPAGGGYEQYF.